The clone carrying this TCR beta chain came up many times. Every patient was untreated before thyroid surgery. This sample stems from a study of metastatic and nonmetastatic thyroid tumors. TCRdb recomputed clones from the PCR reads via MiXCR. The sample lists about 40,000 clones, approximately 10% seen once, with under 30% in the top ten. Germline CDR1 is DFQATT and CDR2 is SNEGSKA (reference sequence). V was trimmed by 5 bases and J by 0 bases, leaving 5 bases between them. The CDR3 is made up of 12 amino acids. This rearrangement joins TRBV20-1 to TRBJ2-4; D gene unclear. The sample was blood. This TCR was sampled from a female donor with papillary thyroid cancer or a benign thyroid nodule (not recorded which). Some clones in this sample may be carry-over from other donors' samples. CDR3 nucleotides: TGCAGTGCTGGGTTAGCCAAAAACATTCAGTACTTC. Its protein is CSAGLAKNIQYF.